Below are 9 T cell receptor beta chains sequenced from a single sample in a study of regulatory dendritic cells for organ transplantation. TCRdb keeps only in-frame clones here, not all; method: immunoSEQ multiplex PCR. The sample includes fewer than 50,000 clones, around nine tenths of them seen just once. The specimen sequenced was naive CD8+ T cells from blood. This sample's subset: CD45RA+ naive T cells. Every receptor here comes from a human donor in good health.

Only one count was recorded for this clone. The gene calls are TRBV27 and TRBJ2-4, with D possibly matching TRBD1 (6 bases). The CDR3 contains 14 residues. Trimming took off 3 bases at V and 8 bases at J, with 14 bases between the two ends. Germline CDR1 MNHEY, CDR2 SMNVEV (reference sequence). CDR3 in amino acids: CASSFTGNWDIQYF. The CDR3 nucleotides read TGTGCCAGCAGTTTTACAGGGAATTGGGACATTCAGTACTTC.

The V call is TRBV9, the J call TRBJ2-7; 10 bases fit TRBD2. The CDR3 runs 15 residues. The germline gives CDR1 SGDLS, CDR2 YYNGEE. V was pared by 3 bases and J by 2 bases, with 5 bases of the junction left unmatched. The chain's CDR3 is CASSATSGVPYEQYF. The CDR3 DNA follows: TGTGCCAGCAGCGCAACTAGCGGGGTCCCCTACGAGCAGTACTTC.

The chain links TRBV4-2 to TRBJ1-5; 7 nucleotides line up with TRBD1. Germline CDR1 reads LGHNA; CDR2 reads YNFKEQ. The V and J ends lost 0 bases and 2 bases, in that order; junction bases with no gene match: 7. The CDR3 runs to 17 residues. The CDR3 DNA sequence: TGTGCCAGCAGCCAAGAACTGGGAGGACAGGGCAATCAGCCCCAGCATTTT. The encoded protein is CASSQELGGQGNQPQHF.

The chain links TRBV27 to TRBJ2-1; the match to TRBD1 covers 8 bases. This CDR3 is built from 14 residues. V shed 4 bases, J shed 9 bases, and the junction held 8 bases outside the gene matches. Germline values: CDR1 MNHEY, CDR2 SMNVEV (reference sequence). The CDR3 coding sequence is TGTGCCAGCAGTTCTGGACAGGGCTTAGTTGAGCAGTTCTTC. Its protein is CASSSGQGLVEQFF.

The chain employs TRBV29-1 and TRBJ2-7; no reliable D call. Between the trimmed V and J ends, which lost 3 bases and 5 bases, there was a span of 11 bases. The CDR3 length is 12 residues. CDR1 SQVTM and CDR2 ANQGSEA come from the germline V gene. The CDR3: CSVENTIDEQYF. The CDR3 bases are TGCAGCGTTGAGAACACCATCGACGAGCAGTACTTC.

The chain combines TRBV2 with TRBJ1-1, with TRBD1 matching 7 bases. There are 16 residues in the CDR3. With V trimmed by 3 bases and J by 11 bases, 18 bases remained unmatched. Germline CDR1 SNHLY, CDR2 FYNNEI. The CDR3 protein is CASSDQQGRFRFRAFF. In DNA, the CDR3 is TGTGCCAGCAGTGATCAACAGGGGCGGTTCAGGTTTAGGGCTTTCTTT.

CDR3: CATSRDRSSSGGYTF. The CDR3 DNA sequence: TGTGCCACCAGCAGGGACAGATCGTCTTCTGGGGGCTACACCTTC. V usage is TRBV15 and J usage is TRBJ1-2; possibly TRBD1 for D (6 bases). Trimming pared 3 bases from V and 8 bases from J, leaving 19 bases between. In germline, CDR1 is LNHNV, CDR2 YYDKDF (reference sequence). This CDR3 comprises 15 residues. The variable domain in full, with the rest retrieved from reference TRBV15 and TRBJ1-2, is DAMVIQNPRYQVTQFGKPVTLSCSQTLNHNVMYWYQQKSSQAPKLLFHYYDKDFNNEADTPDNFQSRRPNTSFCFLDIRSPGLGDTAMYLCATSRDRSSSGGYTFGSGTRLTVV.

The chain joins TRBV7-3 to TRBJ2-3; the match to TRBD2 covers 10 bases. The V gene end was trimmed by 3 bases and the J gene end by 2 bases; junction bases not matched to a gene: 5. Germline CDR1 and CDR2: SGHTA and FQGTGA. The CDR3 totals 16 residues. The CDR3 DNA reads as TGTGCCAGCAGCTTTAGAGCGGGAGGGTACACAGATACGCAGTATTTT. Translating it yields CASSFRAGGYTDTQYF. Based on the CDR3 plus reference TRBV7-3 and TRBJ2-3, the full variable domain is GAGVSQTPSNKVTEKGKYVELRCDPISGHTALYWYRQSLGQGPEFLIYFQGTGAADDSGLPNDRFFAVRPEGSVSTLKIQRTERGDSAVYLCASSFRAGGYTDTQYFGPGTRLTVL.

As DNA, the CDR3 is TGTGCCAGCAGCTTAGCGCAGGGAGCAACTAATGAAAAACTGTTTTTT. This gives the protein CASSLAQGATNEKLFF. The rearrangement uses TRBV7-9 and TRBJ1-4, with TRBD1 as a possible D gene (5 bases). Per germline, CDR1 SEHNR and CDR2 FQNEAQ (reference sequence). This CDR3 region has 16 residues. V was shortened by 0 bases and J by 0 bases, with 8 bases between the two germline ends.